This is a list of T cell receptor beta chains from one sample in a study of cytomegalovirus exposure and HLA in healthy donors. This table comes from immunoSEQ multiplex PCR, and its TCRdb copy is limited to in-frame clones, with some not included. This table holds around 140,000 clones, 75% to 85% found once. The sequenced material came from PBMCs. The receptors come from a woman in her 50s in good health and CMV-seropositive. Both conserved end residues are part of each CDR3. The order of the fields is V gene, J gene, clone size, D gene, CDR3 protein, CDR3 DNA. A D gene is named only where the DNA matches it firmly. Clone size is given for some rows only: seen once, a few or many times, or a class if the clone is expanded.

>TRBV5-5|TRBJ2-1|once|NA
CASSYTGTLNEQFF
TGTGCCAGCAGCTATACAGGGACCCTCAATGAGCAGTTCTTC
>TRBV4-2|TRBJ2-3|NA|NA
CASSQDGIRVWGDTDTQYF
TGTGCCAGCAGCCAAGATGGTATCAGGGTGTGGGGGGACACAGATACGCAGTATTTT
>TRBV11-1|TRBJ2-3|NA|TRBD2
CASSSGVAGGGDTQYF
TGTGCCAGCAGCTCAGGGGTAGCGGGGGGCGGGGATACGCAGTATTTT
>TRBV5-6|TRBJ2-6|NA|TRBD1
CASSLAGGSGANVLTF
TGTGCCAGCAGCTTGGCAGGGGGATCCGGGGCCAACGTCCTGACTTTC
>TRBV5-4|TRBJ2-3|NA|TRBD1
CASSLAIGTGGDTQYF
TGTGCCAGCAGCTTGGCAATAGGGACAGGGGGAGATACGCAGTATTTT
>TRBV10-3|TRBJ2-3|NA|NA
CAISDPRRTDTQYF
TGTGCCATCAGTGACCCCAGGCGCACAGATACGCAGTATTTT
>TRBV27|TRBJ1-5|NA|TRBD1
CASSLDRARQPQHF
TGTGCCAGCAGTTTGGACAGGGCACGTCAGCCCCAGCATTTT
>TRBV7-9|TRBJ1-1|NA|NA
CASSLDMGAFF
TGTGCCAGCAGCTTGGACATGGGGGCTTTCTTT
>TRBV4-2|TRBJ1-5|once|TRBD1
CASSQDIGQGDQPQHF
TGTGCCAGCAGCCAAGATATAGGACAGGGGGATCAGCCCCAGCATTTT
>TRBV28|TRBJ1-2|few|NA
CASSLDTVYGYTF
TGTGCCAGCAGTTTGGACACAGTATATGGCTACACCTTC
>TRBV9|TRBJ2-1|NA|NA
CASSRLVGNNEQFF
TGTGCCAGCAGCCGACTAGTTGGTAACAATGAGCAGTTCTTC
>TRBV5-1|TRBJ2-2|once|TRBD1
CASSLRVPGQGSTGELFF
TGCGCCAGCAGCCTAAGAGTACCGGGACAGGGAAGCACCGGGGAGCTGTTTTTT
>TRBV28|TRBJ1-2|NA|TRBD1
CASSFPSEQGALYGYTF
TGTGCCAGCAGTTTCCCTAGTGAACAGGGGGCGCTGTATGGCTACACCTTC
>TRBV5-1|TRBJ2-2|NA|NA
CASRPRVNTGELFF
TGCGCCAGCAGGCCCAGGGTGAACACCGGGGAGCTGTTTTTT
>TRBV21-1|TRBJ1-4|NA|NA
CASGGGLDEKLFF
TGTGCCAGCGGCGGGGGGCTTGACGAAAAACTGTTTTTT
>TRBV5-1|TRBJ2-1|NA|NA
CASSVYNEQFF
TGCGCCAGCAGCGTATACAATGAGCAGTTCTTC
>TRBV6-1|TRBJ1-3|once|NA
CASSEYPARGSTIYF
TGTGCCAGCAGTGAATACCCAGCCCGGGGAAGCACCATATATTTT
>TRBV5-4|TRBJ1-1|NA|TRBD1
CASSFPGQRRTEAFF
TGTGCCAGCAGCTTCCCGGGACAGCGACGCACTGAAGCTTTCTTT
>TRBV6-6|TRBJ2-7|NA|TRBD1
CASSYSRGRGYEQYF
TGTGCCAGCAGTTACTCTAGAGGCAGGGGGTACGAGCAGTACTTC
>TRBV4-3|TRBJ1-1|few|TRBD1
CASSQNRGTEAFF
TGCGCCAGCAGCCAAAACAGGGGCACTGAAGCTTTCTTT
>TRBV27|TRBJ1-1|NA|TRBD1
CASSTLTGVPIPMNTEAFF
TGTGCCAGCAGCACGCTTACAGGGGTACCCATTCCCATGAACACTGAAGCTTTCTTT
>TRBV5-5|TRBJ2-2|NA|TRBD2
CASSLQSGRLAGELFF
TGTGCCAGCAGCTTGCAAAGCGGGAGATTGGCCGGGGAGCTGTTTTTT
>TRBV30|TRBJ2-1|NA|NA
CAWSLAGASYNEQFF
TGTGCCTGGAGTCTTGCGGGGGCCTCCTACAATGAGCAGTTCTTC
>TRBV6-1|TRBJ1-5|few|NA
CASSENSGGSQPQHF
TGTGCCAGCAGTGAAAACAGCGGTGGTAGTCAGCCCCAGCATTTT
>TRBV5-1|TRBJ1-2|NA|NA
CASSLGRGGVGYTF
TGCGCCAGCAGCTTGGGCAGAGGAGGGGTCGGCTACACCTTC
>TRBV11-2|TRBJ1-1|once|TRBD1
CASSHDRGSEAFF
TGTGCCAGCAGTCACGACAGGGGTAGTGAAGCTTTCTTT
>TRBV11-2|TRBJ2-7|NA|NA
CASSLERRYEQYF
TGTGCCAGCAGCTTAGAGAGGCGATACGAGCAGTACTTC
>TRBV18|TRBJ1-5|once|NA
CASSFRQAQGNQPQHF
TGTGCCAGCTCATTTCGACAGGCCCAGGGGAATCAGCCCCAGCATTTT
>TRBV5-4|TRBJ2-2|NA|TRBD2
CASSRTSGRGGELFF
TGTGCCAGCAGCCGGACTAGCGGGAGGGGCGGGGAGCTGTTTTTT
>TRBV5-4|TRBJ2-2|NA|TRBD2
CASSPTSGSAGELFF
TGTGCCAGCAGCCCGACTAGCGGGAGCGCCGGGGAGCTGTTTTTT
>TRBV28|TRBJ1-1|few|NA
CASSLVQVNTEAFF
TGTGCCAGCAGCCTTGTCCAGGTGAACACTGAAGCTTTCTTT
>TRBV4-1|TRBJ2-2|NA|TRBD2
CASSLTIGASGRTGELFF
TGCGCCAGCAGCCTTACCATTGGGGCTAGCGGGAGGACCGGGGAGCTGTTTTTT
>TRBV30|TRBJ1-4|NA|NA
CAWSFWAPEGNEKLFF
TGTGCCTGGAGTTTTTGGGCCCCGGAGGGTAATGAAAAACTGTTTTTT
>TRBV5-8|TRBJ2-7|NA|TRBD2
CASRSEKTGLAGESYEQYF
TGTGCCAGCAGATCCGAAAAGACGGGACTAGCGGGAGAGAGCTACGAGCAGTACTTC
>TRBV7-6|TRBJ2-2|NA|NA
CASSLYPDISTGELFF
TGTGCCAGCAGCTTATATCCCGACATATCCACCGGGGAGCTGTTTTTT
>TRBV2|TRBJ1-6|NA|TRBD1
CASSGQTNSPLHF
TGTGCCAGCTCGGGACAGACAAATTCACCCCTCCACTTT
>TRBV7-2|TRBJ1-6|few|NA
CASSLQGGSYNSPLHF
TGTGCCAGCAGTTTACAGGGTGGGTCCTATAATTCACCCCTCCACTTT
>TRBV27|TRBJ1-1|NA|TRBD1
CASSTYSPRDRNVYTEAFF
TGTGCCAGCAGTACCTATAGCCCCCGGGACAGGAATGTTTACACTGAAGCTTTCTTT
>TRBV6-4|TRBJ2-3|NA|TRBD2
CASSDLAGTGRDTQYF
TGTGCCAGCAGTGACTTAGCGGGGACGGGCCGAGATACGCAGTATTTT
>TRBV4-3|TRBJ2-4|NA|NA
CASSSYLEGAKNIQYF
TGCGCCAGCAGCTCCTACCTGGAGGGGGCCAAAAACATTCAGTACTTC
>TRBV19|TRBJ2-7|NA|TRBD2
CASNKGLADYEQYF
TGTGCCAGCAACAAGGGACTAGCGGACTACGAGCAGTACTTC
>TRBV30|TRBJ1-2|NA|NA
CAWSKYRDGGYTF
TGTGCCTGGAGTAAATACAGGGACGGTGGCTACACCTTC
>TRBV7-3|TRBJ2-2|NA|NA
CASSSGLGTGELFF
TGTGCCAGCAGCTCCGGACTGGGGACCGGGGAGCTGTTTTTT
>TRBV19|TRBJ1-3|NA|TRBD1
CASSNPRDSSGNTIYF
TGTGCCAGTAGCAACCCCCGGGACAGCTCTGGAAACACCATATATTTT
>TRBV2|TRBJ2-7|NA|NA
CASSVGVTYEQYF
TGTGCCAGCAGTGTAGGGGTCACCTACGAGCAGTACTTC
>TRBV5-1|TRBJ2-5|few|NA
CASHMGMGGETQYF
TGCGCCAGCCACATGGGAATGGGAGGAGAGACCCAGTACTTC
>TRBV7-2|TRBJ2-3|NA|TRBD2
CASSLTAGGPDTQYF
TGTGCCAGCAGCTTAACGGCGGGGGGGCCAGATACGCAGTATTTT
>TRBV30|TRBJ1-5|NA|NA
CAWSVRGNQPQHF
TGTGCCTGGAGCGTAAGGGGGAATCAGCCCCAGCATTTT
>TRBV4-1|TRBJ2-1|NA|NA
CASSHPGTSANEQFF
TGCGCCAGCAGCCATCCCGGGACATCAGCAAATGAGCAGTTCTTC
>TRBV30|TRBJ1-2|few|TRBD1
CACLGQGVGYTF
TGTGCCTGTCTGGGACAGGGGGTCGGCTACACCTTC
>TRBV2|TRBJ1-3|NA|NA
CASTEGVGNTIYF
TGTGCCAGCACAGAGGGGGTTGGAAACACCATATATTTT
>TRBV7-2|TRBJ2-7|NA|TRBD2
CASSSSGSLPEQYF
TGTGCCAGCAGCTCTAGCGGGAGCCTCCCCGAGCAGTACTTC
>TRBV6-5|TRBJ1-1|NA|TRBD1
CASSPTGTTEAFF
TGTGCCAGCAGCCCGACAGGGACGACTGAAGCTTTCTTT
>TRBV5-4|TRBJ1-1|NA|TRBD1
CASSSDRVTEAFF
TGTGCCAGCAGCTCCGACAGGGTTACTGAAGCTTTCTTT
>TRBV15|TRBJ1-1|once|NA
CATSREGSGTEAFF
TGTGCCACCAGCAGAGAAGGGTCGGGGACTGAAGCTTTCTTT